The clone carrying this T cell receptor beta chain has a handful of counts. The CDR3 covers 14 residues. Germline assignment: CDR1 LGHNA and CDR2 YSLEER. V shed 3 bases and J 6 bases; nucleotides not matched to a gene: 6. TCRdb reanalysed the RACE reads using MiXCR and keeps one entry per CDR3 protein. The sample has 380,000 or so distinct CDR3 sequences, approximately 5% seen once. This sample stems from a study of human T cells and chemical hapten exposure. Study context: Small pooled library volume differences chiefly drove per-sample TCR yield variation.

The time point was: pre-sensitization, week 0. Sample treatment: therapeutic diphenylcyclopropenone sensitization with weekly scalp DPC. Material: whole blood, obtained in connection with sensitization to the hapten diphenylcyclopropenone (DPC). The TCR sequence derives from a woman between 18 and 29 years old with alopecia areata. Some clones in this sample may be carry-over from other donors' samples. The chain carries TRBV4-3 and TRBJ2-3, with 7 bases identical to TRBD1. CDR3: CASSQTGLLDTQYF. In DNA form, the CDR3 reads TGCGCCAGCAGCCAGACAGGGTTACTTGATACGCAGTATTTT.